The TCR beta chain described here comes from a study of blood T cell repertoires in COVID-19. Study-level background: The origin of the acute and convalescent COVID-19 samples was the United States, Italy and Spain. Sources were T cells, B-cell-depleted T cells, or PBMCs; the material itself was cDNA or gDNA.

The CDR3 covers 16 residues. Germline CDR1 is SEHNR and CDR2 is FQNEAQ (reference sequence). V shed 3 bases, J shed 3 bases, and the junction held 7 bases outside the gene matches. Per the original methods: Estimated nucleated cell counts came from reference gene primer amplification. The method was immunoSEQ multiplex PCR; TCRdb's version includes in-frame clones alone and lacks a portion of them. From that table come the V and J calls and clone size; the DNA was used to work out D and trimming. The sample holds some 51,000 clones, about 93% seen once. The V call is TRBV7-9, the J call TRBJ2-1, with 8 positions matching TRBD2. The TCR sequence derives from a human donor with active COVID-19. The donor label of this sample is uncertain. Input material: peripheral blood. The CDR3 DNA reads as TGTGCCAGCAGCTTGGGAGCGGGAGCAAACTACAATGAGCAGTTCTTC. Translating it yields CASSLGAGANYNEQFF.